The rows below give T cell receptor beta chains drawn from one sample of a study of cytomegalovirus exposure and HLA in healthy donors. TCRdb keeps only in-frame clones here, not all; method: immunoSEQ multiplex PCR. The sample has 55,000 to 80,000 clones. The sample consisted of PBMCs. All receptors come from a man aged 40-49 years in good health and CMV-seronegative. CDR3s include the opening cysteine and the closing phenylalanine or tryptophan.

CDR3 length,J gene,V gene,CDR3 protein
14,TRBJ1-1,TRBV10-3,CAISETGENTEAFF
15,TRBJ1-4,TRBV4-2,CASSQDPGADEKLFF
15,TRBJ1-1,TRBV5-6,CASTRRVALNTEAFF
17,TRBJ2-5,TRBV7-9,CASSLAGPGQGKETQYF
14,TRBJ1-6,TRBV19,CASSTPGGYSPLHF
14,TRBJ2-7,TRBV5-1,CASSAPDRSWVQYF
13,TRBJ2-5,TRBV6-1,CASSPSFQETQYF
17,TRBJ2-5,TRBV4-2,CASSQDRGRGYQETQYF
17,TRBJ2-1,TRBV7-8,CASSLGVGGISYNEQFF
14,TRBJ1-6,TRBV5-1,CASSLEGTPSPLHF
15,TRBJ1-5,TRBV15,CATSIRGGGVQPQHF
15,TRBJ2-6,TRBV15,CATSRDSAGANVLTF
16,TRBJ2-7,TRBV4-2,CASSLKRGSLSYEQYF
16,TRBJ1-3,TRBV13,CASSVRPGTSGNTIYF